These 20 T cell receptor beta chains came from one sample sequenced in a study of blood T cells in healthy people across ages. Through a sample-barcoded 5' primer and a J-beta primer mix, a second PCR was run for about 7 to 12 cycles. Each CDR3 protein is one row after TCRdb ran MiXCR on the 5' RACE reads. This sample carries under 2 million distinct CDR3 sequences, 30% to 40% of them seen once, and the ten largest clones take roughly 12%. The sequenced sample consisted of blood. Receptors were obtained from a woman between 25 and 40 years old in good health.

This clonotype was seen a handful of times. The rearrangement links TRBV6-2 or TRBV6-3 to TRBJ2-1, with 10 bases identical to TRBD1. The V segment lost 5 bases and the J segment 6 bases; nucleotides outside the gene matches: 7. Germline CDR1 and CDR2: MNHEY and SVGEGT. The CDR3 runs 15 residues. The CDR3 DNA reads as TGTGCCAGCAGTGATCCGGGACAGGGGTTCAATGAGCAGTTCTTC. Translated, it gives CASSDPGQGFNEQFF.

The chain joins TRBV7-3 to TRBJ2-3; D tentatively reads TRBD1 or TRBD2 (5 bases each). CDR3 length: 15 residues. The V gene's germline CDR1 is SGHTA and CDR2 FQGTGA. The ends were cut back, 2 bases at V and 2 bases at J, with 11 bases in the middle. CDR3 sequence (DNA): TGTGCCAGCAGCTTATTGGGACCAAACACAGATACGCAGTATTTT. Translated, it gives CASSLLGPNTDTQYF.

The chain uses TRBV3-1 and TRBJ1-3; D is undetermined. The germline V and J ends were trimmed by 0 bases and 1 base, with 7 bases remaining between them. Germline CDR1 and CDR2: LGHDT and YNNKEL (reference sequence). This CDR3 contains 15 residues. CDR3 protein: CASSQDLVSGNTIYF. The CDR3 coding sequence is TGTGCCAGCAGCCAAGATCTAGTTTCTGGAAACACCATATATTTT.

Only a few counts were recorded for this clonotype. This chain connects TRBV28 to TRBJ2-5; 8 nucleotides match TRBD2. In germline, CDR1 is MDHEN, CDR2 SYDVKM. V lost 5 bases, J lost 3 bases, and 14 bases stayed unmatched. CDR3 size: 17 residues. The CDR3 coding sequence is TGTGCCAGCAGTCGGAAGGGACCCGGGACTAGAAAAGAGACCCAGTACTTC. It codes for CASSRKGPGTRKETQYF.

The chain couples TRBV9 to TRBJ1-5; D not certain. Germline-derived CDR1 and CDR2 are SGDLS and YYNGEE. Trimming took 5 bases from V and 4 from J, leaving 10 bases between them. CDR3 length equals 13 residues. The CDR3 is CASSVGPNQPQHF. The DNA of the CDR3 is TGTGCCAGCAGTGTTGGTCCTAATCAGCCCCAGCATTTT.

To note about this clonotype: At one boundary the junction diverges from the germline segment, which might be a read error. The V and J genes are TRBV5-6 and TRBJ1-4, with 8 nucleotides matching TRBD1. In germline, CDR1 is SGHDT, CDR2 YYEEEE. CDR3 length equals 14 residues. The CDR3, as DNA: TGTGCCGGCAGCTTAGGGGACAGGAGAGAAAAACTGTTTTTT. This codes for CAGSLGDRREKLFF.

In DNA form, the CDR3 reads TGCGCCAGCAGCCCAGGACAGGGTGGAAACGAGCAGTACTTC. This sequence encodes CASSPGQGGNEQYF. The gene calls are TRBV4-1 and TRBJ2-7, with 8 bases aligning to TRBD1. V trimming: 4 bases; J trimming: 5 bases; junction bases outside the gene matches: 7. CDR1 and CDR2 from the germline V gene are MGHRA and YSYEKL. This CDR3 contains 14 residues.

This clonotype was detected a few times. This CDR3 reads CSVRLATYNEQFF. The CDR3 bases are TGCAGCGTCAGACTAGCGACTTACAATGAGCAGTTCTTC. The chain uses TRBV29-1 and TRBJ2-1; 8 bases align to TRBD2. From germline, CDR1 is SQVTM and CDR2 ANQGSEA. V lost 6 bases and J lost 4; bases outside the gene matches: 5. The CDR3 has 13 amino acids.

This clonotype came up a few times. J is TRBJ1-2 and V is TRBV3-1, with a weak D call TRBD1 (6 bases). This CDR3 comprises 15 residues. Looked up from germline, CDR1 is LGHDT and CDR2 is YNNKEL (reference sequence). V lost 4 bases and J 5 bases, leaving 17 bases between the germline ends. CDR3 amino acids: CASSRSGDSRYGYTF. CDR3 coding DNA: TGTGCCAGCAGCCGATCAGGGGACTCCAGATATGGCTACACCTTC.

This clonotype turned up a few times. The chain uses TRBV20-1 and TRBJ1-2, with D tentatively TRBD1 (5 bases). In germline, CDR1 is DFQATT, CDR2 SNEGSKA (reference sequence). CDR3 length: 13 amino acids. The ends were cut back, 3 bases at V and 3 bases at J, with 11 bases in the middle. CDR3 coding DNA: TGCAGTGCTAGCCAGGGATTTGACTATGGCTACACCTTC. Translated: CSASQGFDYGYTF.

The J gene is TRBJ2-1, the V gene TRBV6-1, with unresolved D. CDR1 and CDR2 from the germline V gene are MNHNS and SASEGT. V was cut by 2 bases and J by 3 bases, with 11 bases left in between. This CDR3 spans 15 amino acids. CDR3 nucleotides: TGTGCCAGCAGTGAAAGCAACTCCTACTACAATGAGCAGTTCTTC. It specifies CASSESNSYYNEQFF.

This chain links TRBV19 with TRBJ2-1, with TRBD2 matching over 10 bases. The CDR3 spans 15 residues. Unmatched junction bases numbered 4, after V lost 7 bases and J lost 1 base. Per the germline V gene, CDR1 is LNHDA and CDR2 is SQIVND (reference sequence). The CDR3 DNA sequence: TGTGCCAGTAAGGGAGCGGGGGGGTCCTACAATGAGCAGTTCTTC. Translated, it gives CASKGAGGSYNEQFF.

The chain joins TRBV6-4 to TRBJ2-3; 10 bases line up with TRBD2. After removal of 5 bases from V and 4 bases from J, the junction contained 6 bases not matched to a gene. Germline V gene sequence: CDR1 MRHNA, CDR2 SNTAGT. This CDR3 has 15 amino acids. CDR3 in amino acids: CASSRTSGTPDTQYF. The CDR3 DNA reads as TGTGCCAGCAGTCGAACTAGCGGGACCCCAGATACGCAGTATTTT.

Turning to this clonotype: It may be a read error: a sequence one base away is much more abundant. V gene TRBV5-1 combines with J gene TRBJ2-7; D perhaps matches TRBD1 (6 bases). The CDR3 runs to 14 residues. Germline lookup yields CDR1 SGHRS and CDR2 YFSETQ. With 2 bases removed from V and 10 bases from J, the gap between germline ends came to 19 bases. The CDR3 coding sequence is TGCGCCAGCAGCTTTATGGGGGCCCAAGAGGCCCAGTACTTC. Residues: CASSFMGAQEAQYF.

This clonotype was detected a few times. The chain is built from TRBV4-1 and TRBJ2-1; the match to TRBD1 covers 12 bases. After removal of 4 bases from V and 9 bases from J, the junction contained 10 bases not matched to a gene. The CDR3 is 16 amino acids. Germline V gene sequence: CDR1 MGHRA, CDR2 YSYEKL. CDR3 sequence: CASSPLLGQGAFEQFF. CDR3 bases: TGCGCCAGCAGCCCCCTCCTGGGACAGGGGGCATTTGAGCAGTTCTTC.

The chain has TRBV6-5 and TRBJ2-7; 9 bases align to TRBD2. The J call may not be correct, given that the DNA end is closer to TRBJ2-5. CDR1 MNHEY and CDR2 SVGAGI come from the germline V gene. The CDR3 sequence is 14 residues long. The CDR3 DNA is TGTGCCAGCAGACCGGGACTAGCTTTAGAGACCCAGTACTTC. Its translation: CASRPGLALETQYF.

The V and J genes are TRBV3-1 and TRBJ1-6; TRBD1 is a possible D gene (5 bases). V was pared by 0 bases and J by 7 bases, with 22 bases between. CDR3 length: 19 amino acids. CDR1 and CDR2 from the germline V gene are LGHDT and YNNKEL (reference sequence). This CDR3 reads CASSQDLATAPFGNSPLHF. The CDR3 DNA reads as TGTGCCAGCAGCCAAGATTTGGCGACAGCTCCTTTCGGAAATTCACCCCTCCACTTT. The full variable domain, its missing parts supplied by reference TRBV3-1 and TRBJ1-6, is DTAVSQTPKYLVTQMGNDKSIKCEQNLGHDTMYWYKQDSKKFLKIMFSYNNKELIINETVPNRFSPKSPDKAHLNLHINSLELGDSAVYFCASSQDLATAPFGNSPLHFGNGTRLTVT.

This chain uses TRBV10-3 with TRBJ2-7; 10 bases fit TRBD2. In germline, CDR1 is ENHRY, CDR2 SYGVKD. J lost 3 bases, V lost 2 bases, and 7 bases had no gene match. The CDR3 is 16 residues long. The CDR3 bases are TGTGCCATCAGTGAGCCGGCTAGCGGGAGCATCTACGAGCAGTACTTC. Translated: CAISEPASGSIYEQYF.

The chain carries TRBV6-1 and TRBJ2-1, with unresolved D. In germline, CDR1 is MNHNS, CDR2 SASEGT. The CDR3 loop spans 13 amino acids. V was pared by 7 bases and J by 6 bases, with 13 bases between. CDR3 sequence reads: CASTRDILNEQFF. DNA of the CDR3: TGTGCCAGCACCCGAGACATTCTCAATGAGCAGTTCTTC.

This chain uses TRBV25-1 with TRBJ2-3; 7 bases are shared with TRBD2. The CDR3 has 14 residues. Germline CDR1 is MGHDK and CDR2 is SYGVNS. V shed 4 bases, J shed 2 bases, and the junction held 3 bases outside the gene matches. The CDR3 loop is CASSGAGTTDTQYF. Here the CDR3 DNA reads TGTGCCAGCAGTGGAGCGGGGACCACAGATACGCAGTATTTT.